Below, 5 T cell receptor delta chains from the same sample are listed, as sequenced in a study of γδ T cells in repeated Plasmodium falciparum infection. TCRdb re-processed the multiplex PCR reads via CATT. The sample lists approximately 93,000 delta-chain clones; 0.95% to 1% were seen once. Gammadelta T cells were flow-sorted from PBMC into Vgamma9/Vdelta2+ and Vdelta2-negative populations for bulk analysis. Sequencing was carried out using gamma-delta T cells from blood. The receptors shown here come from a pool of human donors (malaria-infected and uninfected, not separated).

Turning to this clone: A read error is the likely source, as a far larger clone sits one nucleotide away. Other DNA sequences in the same sample also yield this CDR3. The V gene reported is TRDV2; the J gene is uncalled; TRDD3 is taken as the D call from the table, unchecked against the DNA. The CDR3 spans 18 residues. Germline assignment: CDR1 GEAIGNYY and CDR2 EKD. DNA of the CDR3: TGTGCCTGTGATTCGTACTGGGGGATACGCGGGTTTTCCGATAAACTCATCTTC. This gives the protein CACDSYWGIRGFSDKLIF.

As concerns this clone: A far larger clone is just one base off, so this is likely a read error. Other DNA sequences within the sample encode an identical CDR3. V gene TRDV1 combines with J gene TRDJ1, with D possibly being TRDD2 (6 bases). CDR1 TSWWSYY and CDR2 QGS come from the germline V gene. CDR3 length: 18 amino acids. The CDR3: CALGELWSRWSYTDKLIF. The DNA of the CDR3 is TGTGCTCTTGGGGAACTATGGTCCCGCTGGTCCTACACCGACAAACTCATCTTT.

This clone has a count of ten or more. The protein in TCRdb stems from a much larger clone and differs at residue 9 from this DNA's translation, likely a read error; here the protein is translated from the DNA. The rearrangement joins TRDV2 to TRDJ1; 13 bases map to TRDD3. TCRdb offers no J gene call, so here the DNA was matched to germline to obtain one. Germline lookup yields CDR1 GEAIGNYY and CDR2 EKD. The CDR3 length is 21 residues. V lost 7 bases to trimming and J lost 0 bases; unmatched junction nucleotides: 22. For the CDR3, the DNA is TGTGCCTGCCATCCTTTCCTACGCCACTGGGGGATACGGAGGTACACCGATAAACTCATCTTT. Translation: CACHPFLRHWGIRRYTDKLIF.

This clone has ten or more counts. The chain joins TRDV2 to TRDJ1, with 13 bases that match TRDD3. The J segment lost 5 bases and the V segment lost 3 bases, leaving 8 bases of the junction unmatched. Germline CDR1 GEAIGNYY, CDR2 EKD. CDR3 length: 16 residues. In nucleotides, the CDR3 is TGTGCCTGTGACCCAATGACTGGGGGATACGCGGATAAACTCATCTTT. Encoded protein: CACDPMTGGYADKLIF.

In this sample, this clone is medium-sized. A far larger clone is just one base off, so this is likely a read error. This chain joins TRDV2 and TRDJ1, with 11 bases aligning to TRDD3. The ends lost 0 bases at V and 0 bases at J; junction bases unmatched: 23. Germline-derived CDR1 and CDR2 are GEAIGNYY and EKD. CDR3 length: 23 amino acids. The chain's CDR3 is CACDTGGGSYGRTGGYNTDKLIF. The CDR3 DNA follows: TGTGCCTGTGACACCGGCGGAGGGTCCTACGGGCGTACTGGGGGATATAACACCGATAAACTCATCTTT.